The sample holds a few counts of the clone carrying this TCR beta chain. What it binds is unknown. The lymph nodes were axillary draining lymph nodes from breast cancer patients. The data were taken from a study of breast tumors, draining lymph nodes, adjacent tissues. Study-level points and caveats: Luminal-like breast cancer showed significantly greater tumor-nontumor repertoire similarity than basal-like breast cancer did. Findings are consistent with lymph node origin and intratumoral expansion of most tumor T cells. Tumor repertoires ranked between lymph nodes and nontumor tissue in diversity, with V and J gene preferences. Tumor T cell lymph node origin was a supported hypothesis, not proven.

TCRdb called the multiplex PCR reads again in MiXCR, with one record for every CDR3 protein. The repertoire holds 70,000 to 95,000 distinct CDR3 sequences, with approximately 19% as singletons. The sequence was obtained from a female donor with breast cancer. Some clones in this sample may be carry-over from other donors' samples. Sequenced: axillary lymph node tissue.

CDR3 region: CASSFPDGYSNQPQHF. Written as DNA, the CDR3 is TGTGCCAGCAGTTTCCCAGACGGCTATAGCAATCAGCCCCAGCATTTT. This rearrangement joins TRBV28 to TRBJ1-5; D not certain. V was clipped by 3 bases and J by 0 bases, with 12 bases between them. Germline V CDR1 and CDR2: MDHEN, SYDVKM. CDR3 size: 16 residues.